Below are 29 T cell receptor beta chains sequenced from a single sample in a study of T cells in Graves' hyperthyroidism and ophthalmopathy. Amplified TCR beta CDR3 regions derived from RNA transcripts. Researchers ran a first-round RT-PCR on the TCR CDR3 using the HTBI primer set. TCRdb analysed the multiplex PCR reads with MiXCR anew, one entry per CDR3 protein. The sample has under 650,000 distinct CDR3 sequences, about 16% seen once. Sequenced input: blood. The receptors stem from a woman in her 30s with Graves' hyperthyroidism.

This clonotype was seen many times. DNA of the CDR3: TGTGCCAGCAGTTTAGGCGGGGGATCCTACGAGCAGTACTTC. Protein sequence: CASSLGGGSYEQYF. The chain has TRBV12-3 or TRBV12-4 and TRBJ2-7; 7 bases map to TRBD2. The CDR3 length is 14 residues. The V segment lost 1 base and the J segment 1 base; nucleotides outside the gene matches: 1.

Many counts were recorded for this clonotype. The chain recombines TRBV29-1 with TRBJ2-1; perhaps TRBD2 as D (6 bases). Looked up from germline, CDR1 is SQVTM and CDR2 is ANQGSEA. V lost 6 bases and J 1 base, leaving 16 bases between the germline ends. CDR3 length equals 15 residues. CDR3 region: CSVGGRITSYNEQFF. CDR3 sequence (DNA): TGCAGCGTGGGAGGACGGATTACTTCCTACAATGAGCAGTTCTTC.

The chain has TRBV29-1 and TRBJ2-2, with 10 bases lining up with TRBD2. With 7 bases clipped from V and 5 bases from J, the junction kept 7 bases outside the gene matches. The CDR3 is made up of 14 amino acids. The germline V gene has CDR1 SQVTM and CDR2 ANQGSEA. The CDR3, as DNA: TGCAGCGGCCTCAGCGGGAGGGGGACCGGGGAGCTGTTTTTT. It is translated as CSGLSGRGTGELFF.

There are many counts of this clonotype. The CDR3 DNA reads TGTGCCAGCAGTTTATGGGATCAGCCCCAGCATTTT. Residues: CASSLWDQPQHF. This sequence joins TRBV28 and TRBJ1-5; no reliable D call. V was shortened by 0 bases and J by 5 bases, with 2 bases between the two germline ends. CDR3 length: 12 residues. The germline V gene encodes CDR1 MDHEN and CDR2 SYDVKM.

This clonotype was counted between two and nine times. The J gene is TRBJ2-5, the V gene TRBV12-3 or TRBV12-4, with D tentatively TRBD1 (6 bases). The CDR3 is 14 residues long. The CDR3 protein is CATERGQFQETQYF. CDR3 sequence (DNA): TGTGCTACCGAACGTGGACAGTTTCAAGAGACCCAGTACTTC.

This clonotype was recorded many times. The chain links TRBV5-1 to TRBJ2-7; 9 bases map to TRBD1. The junction had 10 bases not matched to a gene; V was cut back by 3 bases and J by 6 bases. Germline V CDR1 and CDR2: SGHRS, YFSETQ. The CDR3 spans 15 residues. The CDR3 bases are TGCGCCAGCAGCTCCGAGGGACAGGGTTTGGGCGAGCAGTACTTC. Residues: CASSSEGQGLGEQYF.

This clonotype was recorded a few times. V gene TRBV7-9 combines with J gene TRBJ2-7; tentatively, D is TRBD1 (9 bases). The germline gives CDR1 SEHNR, CDR2 FQNEAQ (reference sequence). Between the trimmed V and J ends, which lost 0 bases and 3 bases, there was a span of 18 bases. This CDR3 spans 17 amino acids. In nucleotides, the CDR3 is TGTGCCAGCAGCTTAGCGAAGACAGGGGGACTAGACTACGAGCAGTACTTC. Translation: CASSLAKTGGLDYEQYF.

This clonotype has at least ten counts. The V gene is TRBV12-3 or TRBV12-4, the J gene TRBJ1-1; a possible D gene is TRBD1 (5 bases). With 3 bases removed from V and 3 bases from J, the gap between germline ends came to 11 bases. This CDR3 is built from 14 residues. The CDR3, as DNA: TGTGCCAGCAGTTTCGGGGGAGGGGACACTGAAGCTTTCTTT. Its protein is CASSFGGGDTEAFF.

The table lists this clonotype with many counts. The chain employs TRBV2 and TRBJ2-5; tentative D call: TRBD1 (5 bases). Germline CDR1 SNHLY, CDR2 FYNNEI. The CDR3 consists of 13 residues. V was cut by 8 bases and J by 5 bases, with 15 bases left in between. CDR3 protein: CASGAGLTETQYF. For the CDR3, the DNA is TGTGCCAGCGGAGCAGGGTTGACGGAGACCCAGTACTTC.

A note on this clonotype: A much bigger clone sits one base away, suggesting this may be a read error. This chain links TRBV2 with TRBJ2-3, with D possibly TRBD2 on 6 matching bases. CDR1 SNHLY and CDR2 FYNNEI come from the germline V gene. CDR3 length: 14 residues. Trimming stripped 9 bases from V and 2 bases from J, with 15 bases between. The CDR3 DNA reads TGTGCCAGTGGATTTAGCGGCTTCACAGATACGCAGTATTTT. This sequence encodes CASGFSGFTDTQYF.

The table lists this clonotype with many counts. The chain couples TRBV6-1 to TRBJ2-3, with D uncertain. The germline CDR1 and CDR2 sequences are MNHNS and SASEGT. With 5 bases removed from V and 4 bases from J, the gap between germline ends came to 7 bases. This CDR3 has 12 residues. The CDR3 loop reads CASSTSSDTQYF. The DNA for the CDR3 is TGTGCCAGCAGTACATCTTCAGATACGCAGTATTTT.

This clonotype showed up many times. The chain recombines TRBV7-3 with TRBJ2-7; the D gene is possibly TRBD1 (5 bases). This CDR3 is 15 amino acids long. The V gene's germline CDR1 is SGHTA and CDR2 FQGTGA. V shed 6 bases and J shed 3 bases, with 18 bases lying between them. The CDR3 loop reads CASSQSLGLNYEQYF. The CDR3, as DNA: TGTGCCAGCAGTCAATCGTTGGGGCTTAACTACGAGCAGTACTTC.

This clonotype was picked up many times. V usage is TRBV28 and J usage is TRBJ2-3; 9 nucleotides match TRBD2. J was trimmed by 2 bases and V by 2 bases; bases with no gene match: 2. CDR1 is MDHEN and CDR2 is SYDVKM in the germline V gene. The CDR3 consists of 15 residues. CDR3 coding DNA: TGTGCCAGCAGTTTAGCGGGAGGGGTCACAGATACGCAGTATTTT. Its translation: CASSLAGGVTDTQYF.

Comment on this clonotype: A much larger clone differs by one base, so this may be a read error. This chain joins TRBV28 and TRBJ2-1; D may be TRBD1 or TRBD2 (5 bases each). The CDR3 is 13 amino acids. The germline V gene has CDR1 MDHEN and CDR2 SYDVKM. The V end was cut by 2 bases, the J end by 5 bases, with 7 bases between. The CDR3 region has the DNA TGTGCCAGCAGTTTAGGGGACGACAATGAGCAGTTCTTC. The encoded protein is CASSLGDDNEQFF.

This clonotype has only a few counts. This sequence joins TRBV3-1 and TRBJ2-5; the match to TRBD2 covers 7 bases. The ends lost 0 bases at V and 2 bases at J; junction bases unmatched: 3. The CDR3 sequence is 15 residues long. Germline-derived CDR1 and CDR2 are LGHDT and YNNKEL (reference sequence). CDR3 in amino acids: CASSQESSGQETQYF. The DNA of the CDR3 is TGTGCCAGCAGCCAAGAATCTAGCGGTCAAGAGACCCAGTACTTC.

The genes are TRBV7-9 and TRBJ2-7; D may be TRBD1 (6 bases). Per germline, CDR1 SEHNR and CDR2 FQNEAQ (reference sequence). There are 17 residues in the CDR3. Between the trimmed V and J ends, which lost 5 bases and 1 base, there was a span of 21 bases. This chain's CDR3 is CASSQPTQGVISYEQYF. The CDR3 region has the DNA TGTGCCAGCAGCCAACCAACACAGGGAGTAATTTCCTACGAGCAGTACTTC.

The table lists this clonotype with a few counts. The chain joins TRBV5-1 to TRBJ2-2; D is unclear. The germline V gene encodes CDR1 SGHRS and CDR2 YFSETQ. There are 14 residues in the CDR3. V was cut by 1 base and J by 6 bases, with 10 bases left in between. CDR3: CASSLPASSGELFF. In nucleotides, the CDR3 is TGCGCCAGCAGCTTGCCAGCTTCCTCCGGGGAGCTGTTTTTT. The complete variable domain, with remaining parts taken from reference TRBV5-1 and TRBJ2-2, reads KAGVTQTPRYLIKTRGQQVTLSCSPISGHRSVSWYQQTPGQGLQFLFEYFSETQRNKGNFPGRFSGRQFSNSRSEMNVSTLELGDSALYLCASSLPASSGELFFGEGSRLTVL.

This clonotype appeared many times. The genes are TRBV20-1 and TRBJ1-6; D is ambiguous. Trimming stripped 0 bases from V and 0 bases from J, with 12 bases between. The CDR3 has 17 amino acids. Germline CDR1 reads DFQATT; CDR2 reads SNEGSKA (reference sequence). The CDR3 DNA reads as TGCAGTGCTAGAGATTTCGGGTTGGGCTCCTATAATTCACCCCTCCACTTT. Translating gives CSARDFGLGSYNSPLHF.

This clonotype was counted only a few times. The V call is TRBV6-1, the J call TRBJ2-3, with a weak D call TRBD2 (5 bases). Germline CDR1 is MNHNS and CDR2 is SASEGT. The CDR3 totals 15 residues. Trimming took 3 bases from V and 7 from J, leaving 17 bases between them. The DNA of the CDR3 is TGTGCCAGCAGTGACGACTTTTCCGGGGTGAATACGCAGTATTTT. Translating gives CASSDDFSGVNTQYF.

This clonotype was observed at least ten times. The V and J genes are TRBV5-6 and TRBJ2-4; possible D gene TRBD2, 6 bases. Germline V gives CDR1 SGHDT, CDR2 YYEEEE. Trimming stripped 0 bases from V and 5 bases from J, with 15 bases between. The CDR3 length is 16 residues. CDR3: CASSLGGGLAQNIQYF. CDR3 nucleotide sequence: TGTGCCAGCAGCTTGGGGGGCGGGCTAGCGCAAAACATTCAGTACTTC. The whole variable domain, filled in from reference TRBV5-6 and TRBJ2-4, reads DAGVTQSPTHLIKTRGQQVTLRCSPKSGHDTVSWYQQALGQGPQFIFQYYEEEERQRGNFPDRFSGHQFPNYSSELNVNALLLGDSALYLCASSLGGGLAQNIQYFGAGTRLSVL.

The genes are TRBV19 and TRBJ2-7; possibly TRBD1 or TRBD2 for D (6 bases each). Trimming left V 7 bases short and J 2 bases short, with 15 bases between. Looked up from germline, CDR1 is LNHDA and CDR2 is SQIVND (reference sequence). The CDR3 extends over 14 amino acids. CDR3 loop: CASNPGDFTYEQYF. CDR3 nucleotides: TGTGCCAGTAACCCAGGGGACTTCACCTACGAGCAGTACTTC.

This clonotype was found many times. The chain is built from TRBV6-2 or TRBV6-3 and TRBJ2-7, with 7 bases that match TRBD2. V shed 2 bases, J shed 3 bases, and the junction held 1 base outside the gene matches. This CDR3 has 13 residues. Germline V gives CDR1 MNHEY, CDR2 SVGEGT. As DNA, the CDR3 is TGTGCCAGCAGTTACCGGGACTACTACGAGCAGTACTTC. As protein: CASSYRDYYEQYF.

This chain uses TRBV2 with TRBJ2-2; TRBD1 aligns across 8 bases. After removal of 6 bases from V and 4 bases from J, the junction contained 4 bases not matched to a gene. The CDR3 extends over 14 amino acids. Germline V CDR1 and CDR2: SNHLY, FYNNEI. The CDR3, as DNA: TGTGCCAGCAGGAAGACAGGGGTCACCGGGGAGCTGTTTTTT. Translated, it gives CASRKTGVTGELFF. Full variable domain (missing parts from reference TRBV2 and TRBJ2-2): EPEVTQTPSHQVTQMGQEVILRCVPISNHLYFYWYRQILGQKVEFLVSFYNNEISEKSEIFDDQFSVERPDGSNFTLKIRSTKLEDSAMYFCASRKTGVTGELFFGEGSRLTVL.

The chain is built from TRBV29-1 and TRBJ2-3; the match to TRBD1 covers 9 bases. The germline V gene has CDR1 SQVTM and CDR2 ANQGSEA. The CDR3 totals 14 residues. CDR3 nucleotide sequence: TGCAGTGCCAATACCGGGACAGGGTCAGATACGCAGTATTTT. It codes for CSANTGTGSDTQYF.

This clonotype was seen more than once but under ten times. The rearrangement links TRBV9 to TRBJ1-1; D is ambiguous. The CDR3 sequence is 13 residues long. V was clipped by 4 bases and J by 5 bases, with 12 bases between them. CDR1 and CDR2 (germline): SGDLS, YYNGEE. As DNA, the CDR3 is TGTGCCAGCAGCAATGACGGGAGGACTGAAGCTTTCTTT. The encoded protein is CASSNDGRTEAFF.

In this sample, this clonotype turned up many times. This chain links TRBV20-1 with TRBJ2-1, with 7 nucleotides matching TRBD2. This CDR3 has 18 amino acids. With V trimmed by 3 bases and J by 2 bases, 16 bases remained unmatched. Germline CDR1 is DFQATT and CDR2 is SNEGSKA (reference sequence). CDR3 bases: TGCAGTGCTAGTAAACCCCCGGGACTAAAGGGTGCCTACAATGAGCAGTTCTTC. Its translation is CSASKPPGLKGAYNEQFF.

This clonotype was recorded only once. One base away lies a much larger clone, so this may be a sequencing read error. The chain recombines TRBV7-9 with TRBJ2-5; D not certain. This CDR3 region has 12 residues. Germline lookup yields CDR1 SEHNR and CDR2 FQNEAQ (reference sequence). Trimming stripped 5 bases from V and 5 bases from J, with 9 bases between. This CDR3 reads CASSPPPETQYF. CDR3 coding DNA: TGTGCCAGCAGCCCACCCCCGGAGACCCAGTACTTC.

This clonotype was observed many times. This chain uses TRBV18 with TRBJ2-7, with 13 bases fitting TRBD2. After removal of 6 bases from V and 2 bases from J, the junction contained 4 bases not matched to a gene. From germline, CDR1 is KGHSH and CDR2 LQKENI. The CDR3 extends over 15 amino acids. This CDR3 is CASSAGLAGTYEQYF. CDR3 DNA: TGTGCCAGCTCGGCGGGACTAGCGGGAACCTACGAGCAGTACTTC.

There are many counts of this clonotype. The V gene is TRBV28, the J gene TRBJ2-5; D ambiguous. The germline gives CDR1 MDHEN, CDR2 SYDVKM. The CDR3 loop spans 14 amino acids. V lost 3 bases and J lost 3, with 11 bases in between. This chain's CDR3 is CASSFRSTEETQYF. CDR3 DNA sequence: TGTGCCAGCAGTTTTCGGAGCACCGAAGAGACCCAGTACTTC.